Sequencing of this T cell receptor (beta chain) was carried out in a study of T-cell reconstitution after alpha-beta-depleted transplantation in children. V lost 1 base, J lost 4 bases, and 4 bases stayed unmatched. The CDR3 sequence is 15 residues long. This clonotype has a count of ten or more. Unique molecular identifiers were incorporated when the TCRbeta library was constructed. TCRdb analysed the PCR reads with MiXCR anew, one entry per CDR3 protein. The table has 600,000 or so distinct CDR3 sequences, under 25% seen once. The V gene is TRBV12-3 or TRBV12-4, the J gene TRBJ1-5; 7 bases are shared with TRBD1. The sequences come from PBMCs, mostly from graft donor cells, collected 360 days after TCRalphabeta/CD19-depleted stem cell transplant. The clonotype was recovered from a boy in the first two years of life who had a stem cell transplant for acute myeloid leukemia, so the T cells may come from the graft donor. CDR3 sequence (DNA): TGTGCCAGCAGTTTAGGGGACAGACCTAATCAGCCCCAGCATTTT. It is translated as CASSLGDRPNQPQHF.